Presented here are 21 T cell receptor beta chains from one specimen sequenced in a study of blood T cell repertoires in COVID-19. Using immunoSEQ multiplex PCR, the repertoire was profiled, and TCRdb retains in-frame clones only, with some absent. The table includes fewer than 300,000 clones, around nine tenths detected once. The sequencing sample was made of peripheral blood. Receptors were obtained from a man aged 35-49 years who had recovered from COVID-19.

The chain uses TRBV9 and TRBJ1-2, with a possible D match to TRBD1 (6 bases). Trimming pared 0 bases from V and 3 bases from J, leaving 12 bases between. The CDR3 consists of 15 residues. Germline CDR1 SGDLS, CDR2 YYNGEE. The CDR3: CASSVGTGLHYGYTF. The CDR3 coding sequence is TGTGCCAGCAGCGTAGGTACAGGGCTCCACTATGGCTACACCTTC.

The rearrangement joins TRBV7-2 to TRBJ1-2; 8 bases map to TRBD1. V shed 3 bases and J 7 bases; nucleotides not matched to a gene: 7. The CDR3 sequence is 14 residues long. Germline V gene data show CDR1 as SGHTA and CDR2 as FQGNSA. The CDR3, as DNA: TGTGCCAGCAGCTTCCGGGACAGGATAAGTGGCTACACCTTC. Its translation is CASSFRDRISGYTF. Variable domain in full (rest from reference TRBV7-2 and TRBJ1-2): GAGVSQSPSNKVTEKGKDVELRCDPISGHTALYWYRQSLGQGLEFLIYFQGNSAPDKSGLPSDRFSAERTGGSVSTLTIQRTQQEDSAVYLCASSFRDRISGYTFGSGTRLTVV.

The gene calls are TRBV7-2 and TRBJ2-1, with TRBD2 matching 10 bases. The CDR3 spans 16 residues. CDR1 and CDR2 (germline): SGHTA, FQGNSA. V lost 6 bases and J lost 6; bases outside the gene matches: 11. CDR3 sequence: CASRPPGTSVANEQFF. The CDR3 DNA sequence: TGTGCCAGCAGACCCCCCGGGACTAGCGTGGCCAATGAGCAGTTCTTC.

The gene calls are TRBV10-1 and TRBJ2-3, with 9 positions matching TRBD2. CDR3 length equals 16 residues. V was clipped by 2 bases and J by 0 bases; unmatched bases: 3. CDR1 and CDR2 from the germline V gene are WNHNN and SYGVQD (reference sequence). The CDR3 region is CASSEDLAGSTDTQYF. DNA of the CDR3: TGCGCCAGCAGTGAGGATCTAGCGGGGAGCACAGATACGCAGTATTTT.

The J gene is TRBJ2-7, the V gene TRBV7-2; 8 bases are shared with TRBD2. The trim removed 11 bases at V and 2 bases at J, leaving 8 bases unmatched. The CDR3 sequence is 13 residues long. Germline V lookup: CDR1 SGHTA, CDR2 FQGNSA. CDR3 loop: CAGGVAGTYEQYF. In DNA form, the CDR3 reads TGTGCCGGGGGAGTAGCGGGAACCTACGAGCAGTACTTC.

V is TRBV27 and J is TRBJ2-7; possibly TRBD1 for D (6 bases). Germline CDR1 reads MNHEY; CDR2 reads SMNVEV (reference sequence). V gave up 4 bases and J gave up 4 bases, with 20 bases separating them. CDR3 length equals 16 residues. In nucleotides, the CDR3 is TGTGCCAGCAGTTCATATTCCGGGACACCTCTTTACGAGCAGTACTTC. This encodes CASSSYSGTPLYEQYF.

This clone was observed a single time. CDR3 nucleotide sequence: TGTGCCAGCAGCTTTAGCGGGACCCCGGGCGGGGAGCTGTTTTTT. It translates to CASSFSGTPGGELFF. The chain is built from TRBV7-2 and TRBJ2-2; 8 nucleotides align to TRBD2. V was clipped by 3 bases and J by 7 bases; unmatched bases: 7. Germline V lookup: CDR1 SGHTA, CDR2 FQGNSA. CDR3 size: 15 residues.

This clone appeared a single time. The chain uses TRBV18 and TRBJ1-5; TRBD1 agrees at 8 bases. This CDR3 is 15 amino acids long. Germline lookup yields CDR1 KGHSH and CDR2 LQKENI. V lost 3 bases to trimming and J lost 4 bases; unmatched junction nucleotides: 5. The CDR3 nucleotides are TGTGCCAGCTCACCCCCCGACAGGGGAAATCAGCCCCAGCATTTT. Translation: CASSPPDRGNQPQHF. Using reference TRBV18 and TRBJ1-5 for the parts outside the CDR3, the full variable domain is NAGVMQNPRHLVRRRGQEARLRCSPMKGHSHVYWYRQLPEEGLKFMVYLQKENIIDESGMPKERFSAEFPKEGPSILRIQQVVRGDSAAYFCASSPPDRGNQPQHFGDGTRLSIL.

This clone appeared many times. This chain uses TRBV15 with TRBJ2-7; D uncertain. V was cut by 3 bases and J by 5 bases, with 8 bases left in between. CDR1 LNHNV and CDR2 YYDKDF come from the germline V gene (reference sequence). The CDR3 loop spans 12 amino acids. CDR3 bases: TGTGCCACCAGCAGTGCGAGGAACGAGCAGTACTTC. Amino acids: CATSSARNEQYF.

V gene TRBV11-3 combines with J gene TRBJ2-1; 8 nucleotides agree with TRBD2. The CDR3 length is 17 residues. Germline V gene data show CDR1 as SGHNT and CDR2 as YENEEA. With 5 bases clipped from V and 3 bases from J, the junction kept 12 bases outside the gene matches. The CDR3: CASSPGGGGSGYNEQFF. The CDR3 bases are TGTGCCAGCAGCCCGGGGGGGGGCGGGAGCGGCTACAATGAGCAGTTCTTC. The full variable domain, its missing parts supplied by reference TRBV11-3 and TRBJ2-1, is EAGVVQSPRYKIIEKKQPVAFWCNPISGHNTLYWYLQNLGQGPELLIRYENEEAVDDSQLPKDRFSAERLKGVDSTLKIQPAELGDSAVYLCASSPGGGGSGYNEQFFGPGTRLTVL.

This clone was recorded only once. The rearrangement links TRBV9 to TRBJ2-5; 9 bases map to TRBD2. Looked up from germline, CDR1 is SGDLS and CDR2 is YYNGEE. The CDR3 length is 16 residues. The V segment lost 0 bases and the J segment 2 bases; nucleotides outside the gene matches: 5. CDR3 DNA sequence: TGTGCCAGCAGCGTAGCCCCGACTAGCGGACAAGAGACCCAGTACTTC. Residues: CASSVAPTSGQETQYF.

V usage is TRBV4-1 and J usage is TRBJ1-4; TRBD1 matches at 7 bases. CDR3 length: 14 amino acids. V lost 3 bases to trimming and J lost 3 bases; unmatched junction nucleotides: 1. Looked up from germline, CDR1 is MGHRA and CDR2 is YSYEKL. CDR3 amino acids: CASSQTGSNEKLFF. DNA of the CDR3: TGCGCCAGCAGCCAGACAGGGTCTAATGAAAAACTGTTTTTT.

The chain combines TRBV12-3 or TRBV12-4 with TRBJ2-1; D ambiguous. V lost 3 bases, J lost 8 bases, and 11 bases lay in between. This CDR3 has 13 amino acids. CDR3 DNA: TGTGCCAGCAGTTTGATCACCTCGGATGAGCAGTTCTTC. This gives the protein CASSLITSDEQFF.

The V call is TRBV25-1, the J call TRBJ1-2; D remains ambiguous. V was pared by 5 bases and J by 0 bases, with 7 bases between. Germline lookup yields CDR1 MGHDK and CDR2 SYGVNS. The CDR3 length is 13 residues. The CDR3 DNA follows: TGTGCCAGCAGTAGACTTACTAACTATGGCTACACCTTC. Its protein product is CASSRLTNYGYTF.

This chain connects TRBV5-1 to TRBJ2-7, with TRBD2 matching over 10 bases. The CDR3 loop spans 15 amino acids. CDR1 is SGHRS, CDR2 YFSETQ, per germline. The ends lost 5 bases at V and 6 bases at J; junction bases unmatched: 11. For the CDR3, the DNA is TGCGCCAGCAGTCCGGATGGGCTAGCGGGAGTCGAGCAGTACTTC. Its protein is CASSPDGLAGVEQYF. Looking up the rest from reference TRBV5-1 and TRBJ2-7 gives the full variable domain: KAGVTQTPRYLIKTRGQQVTLSCSPISGHRSVSWYQQTPGQGLQFLFEYFSETQRNKGNFPGRFSGRQFSNSRSEMNVSTLELGDSALYLCASSPDGLAGVEQYFGPGTRLTVT.

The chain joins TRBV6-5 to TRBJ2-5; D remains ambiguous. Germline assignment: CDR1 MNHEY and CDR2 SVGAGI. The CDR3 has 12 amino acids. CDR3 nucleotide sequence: TGTGCGACGTGGATCTTTGGTGCGGCCCAGTACTTC. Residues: CATWIFGAAQYF.

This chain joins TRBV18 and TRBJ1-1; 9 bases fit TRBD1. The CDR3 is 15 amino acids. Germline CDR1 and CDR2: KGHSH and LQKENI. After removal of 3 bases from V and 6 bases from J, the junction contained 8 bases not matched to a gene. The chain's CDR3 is CASSPKQGAGAEAFF. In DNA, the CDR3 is TGTGCCAGCTCACCTAAACAGGGGGCTGGCGCTGAAGCTTTCTTT.

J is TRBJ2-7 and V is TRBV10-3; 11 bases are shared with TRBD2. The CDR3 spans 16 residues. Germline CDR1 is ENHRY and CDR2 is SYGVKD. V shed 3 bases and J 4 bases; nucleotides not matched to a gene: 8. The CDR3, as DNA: TGTGCCATCAGTGACGGGACTAGCGGAGAGAGGTACGAGCAGTACTTC. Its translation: CAISDGTSGERYEQYF.

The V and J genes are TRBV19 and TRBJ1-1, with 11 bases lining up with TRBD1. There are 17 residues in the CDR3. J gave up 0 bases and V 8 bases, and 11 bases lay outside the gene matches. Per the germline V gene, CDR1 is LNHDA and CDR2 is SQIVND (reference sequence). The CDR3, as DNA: TGTGCCAGTGCAAAGCGGACAGGGGGCTTGATGAACACTGAAGCTTTCTTT. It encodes CASAKRTGGLMNTEAFF.

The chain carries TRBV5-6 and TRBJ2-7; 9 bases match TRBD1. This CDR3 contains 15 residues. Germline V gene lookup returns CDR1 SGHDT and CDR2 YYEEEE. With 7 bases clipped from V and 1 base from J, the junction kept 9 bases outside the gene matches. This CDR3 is CASATDRGLSYEQYF. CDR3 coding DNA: TGTGCCAGCGCCACAGACAGGGGGTTATCCTACGAGCAGTACTTC.

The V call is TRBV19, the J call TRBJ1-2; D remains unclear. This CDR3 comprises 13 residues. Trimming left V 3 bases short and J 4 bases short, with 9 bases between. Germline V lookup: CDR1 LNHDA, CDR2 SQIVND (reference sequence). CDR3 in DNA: TGTGCCAGTAGTATCCCGCTTAGCTATGGCTACACCTTC. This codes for CASSIPLSYGYTF.